Below, 21 T cell receptor beta chains from the same sample are listed, as sequenced in a study of cytomegalovirus exposure and HLA in healthy donors. The PCR had 60 Vbeta and 13 Jbeta primers. Generated by immunoSEQ multiplex PCR, the TCRdb table keeps only in-frame clones and is missing some. Here the sample spans about 190,000 clones, around 79% being singletons. The sequenced material came from PBMCs. The receptor source for this set is a woman under 30 in good health and CMV-seronegative.

In its sample, this clone was seen once. The chain combines TRBV5-1 with TRBJ2-6; 7 bases map to TRBD1. Germline V gene data show CDR1 as SGHRS and CDR2 as YFSETQ. There are 15 residues in the CDR3. The V and J ends lost 4 bases and 1 base, in that order; junction bases with no gene match: 2. Here the CDR3 reads CASSETGSGANVLTF. The CDR3 nucleotides are TGCGCCAGCAGCGAGACAGGGTCTGGGGCCAACGTCCTGACTTTC.

The chain has TRBV7-9 and TRBJ2-7, with 7 bases matching TRBD1. Unmatched junction bases numbered 12, after V lost 5 bases and J lost 2 bases. This CDR3 has 16 residues. The germline CDR1 and CDR2 sequences are SEHNR and FQNEAQ (reference sequence). CDR3 nucleotides: TGTGCCAGCAGCGCCGAGCCATGGGACAGTCCCTACGAGCAGTACTTC. As protein: CASSAEPWDSPYEQYF.

V gene TRBV6-5 combines with J gene TRBJ2-7; 9 bases fit TRBD1. CDR1 MNHEY and CDR2 SVGAGI come from the germline V gene. This CDR3 has 14 residues. V lost 5 bases to trimming and J lost 6 bases; unmatched junction nucleotides: 8. CDR3 bases: TGTGCCAGCAGTCCCCCGGGACAGGGCTTCGAGCAGTACTTC. It translates to CASSPPGQGFEQYF.

This clone has just one count. The chain is built from TRBV6-5 and TRBJ1-3; D not certain. The CDR3 extends over 15 amino acids. V lost 1 base to trimming and J lost 0 bases, with 7 bases between them. From germline, CDR1 is MNHEY and CDR2 SVGAGI. The CDR3 DNA reads TGTGCCAGCAGTTACTTTGGCGGCTCTGGAAACACCATATATTTT. It codes for CASSYFGGSGNTIYF.

The chain has TRBV6-1 and TRBJ2-2, with 11 bases lining up with TRBD2. This CDR3 contains 15 residues. Germline CDR1 reads MNHNS; CDR2 reads SASEGT. V gave up 10 bases and J gave up 9 bases; unmatched junction bases: 13. The CDR3 region is CATALDTSGSRELFF. The CDR3 bases are TGTGCCACCGCCTTAGATACTAGCGGGAGCCGGGAGCTGTTTTTT.

The rearrangement uses TRBV21-1 and TRBJ1-6; TRBD1, the table's D call, lacks a check against the DNA. TRBV21-1 corresponds to a pseudogene. The CDR3 consists of 15 residues. The CDR3 DNA follows: TGTGCCAGCAGCAACACGGGACAGCAGAATTCACCCCTCCACTTT. Amino acids: CASSNTGQQNSPLHF.

The chain's CDR3 is CASNTPKSHTEAFF. The CDR3, as DNA: TGTGCCAGCAATACACCCAAGTCGCACACTGAAGCTTTCTTT. V gene TRBV28 combines with J gene TRBJ1-1, with D uncertain. Per germline, CDR1 MDHEN and CDR2 SYDVKM. CDR3 length: 14 amino acids. V dropped 7 bases and J dropped 3 bases, with 15 bases sitting between them.

Only a few counts were recorded for this clone. V and J are TRBV5-1 and TRBJ1-4; possibly TRBD1 for D (6 bases). Trimming removed 1 base from V and 4 bases from J, with 11 bases in between. Germline V gives CDR1 SGHRS, CDR2 YFSETQ. The CDR3 is made up of 15 amino acids. The CDR3 protein is CASSLSTGDNEKLFF. The CDR3 nucleotides are TGCGCCAGCAGCTTGTCGACAGGCGATAATGAAAAACTGTTTTTT.

This chain connects TRBV28 to TRBJ1-3, with D perhaps matching TRBD1 (5 bases). V gave up 8 bases and J gave up 0 bases, with 11 bases separating them. Germline CDR1 is MDHEN and CDR2 is SYDVKM. CDR3 length: 14 residues. This chain's CDR3 is CASLGGVSGNTIYF. The CDR3 DNA follows: TGTGCCAGCCTCGGGGGGGTCTCTGGAAACACCATATATTTT.

The chain uses TRBV5-5 and TRBJ2-5; TRBD1 matches at 7 bases. Germline CDR1 SGHKS, CDR2 YYEKEE (reference sequence). Trimming cost V 1 base and J 4 bases; bases outside gene matches: 4. This CDR3 contains 14 residues. The CDR3 spells CASSLLTGAETQYF. The CDR3 DNA is TGTGCCAGCAGCTTGCTAACAGGGGCAGAGACCCAGTACTTC. The full variable domain, its missing parts supplied by reference TRBV5-5 and TRBJ2-5, is DAGVTQSPTHLIKTRGQQVTLRCSPISGHKSVSWYQQVLGQGPQFIFQYYEKEERGRGNFPDRFSARQFPNYSSELNVNALLLGDSALYLCASSLLTGAETQYFGPGTRLLVL.

CDR3 nucleotide sequence: TGTGCCAGCAGCTTAGAACTTAATGAGCAGTACTTC. Protein: CASSLELNEQYF. J is TRBJ2-7 and V is TRBV7-2, with D uncertain. CDR3 length: 12 amino acids. Germline CDR1 is SGHTA and CDR2 is FQGNSA. The V end lost 1 base, the J end lost 7 bases, and 8 bases lay between the germline ends. The full variable domain, rest sourced from reference TRBV7-2 and TRBJ2-7, is GAGVSQSPSNKVTEKGKDVELRCDPISGHTALYWYRQSLGQGLEFLIYFQGNSAPDKSGLPSDRFSAERTGGSVSTLTIQRTQQEDSAVYLCASSLELNEQYFGPGTRLTVT.

The chain employs TRBV5-4 and TRBJ2-1, with D tentatively TRBD1 (5 bases). From germline, CDR1 is SGHNT and CDR2 YYREEE (reference sequence). The V and J ends lost 4 bases and 7 bases respectively, with 9 bases between them. CDR3 length: 12 residues. CDR3 coding DNA: TGTGCCAGCAGCCGACAGTTAAATGAGCAGTTCTTC. Translated: CASSRQLNEQFF.

The rearrangement joins TRBV21-1 to TRBJ2-7; TRBD2 was called by the table and not checked on the DNA. TRBV21-1 is termed a pseudogene. The length of the CDR3 is 19 residues. The DNA for the CDR3 is TGTGCCAGCTGCCCACCCTACGAGGCTAGCGGGACAAAAAACTACGAGCAGTACTTC. It yields the protein CASCPPYEASGTKNYEQYF.

The gene calls are TRBV7-3 and TRBJ1-6; no clear D. The length of the CDR3 is 14 residues. CDR1 is SGHTA, CDR2 FQGTGA, per germline. Deletions cut 5 bases from V and 10 bases from J, with 15 bases between. CDR3 nucleotides: TGTGCCAGCAGCATAGGCCCCTCGGGGTCACCCCTCCACTTT. Its translation: CASSIGPSGSPLHF.

The chain has TRBV15 and TRBJ1-3; a weak D match, TRBD1 (6 bases). V lost 0 bases, J lost 0 bases, and 15 bases lay in between. The CDR3 extends over 18 amino acids. From germline, CDR1 is LNHNV and CDR2 YYDKDF (reference sequence). The CDR3 loop reads CATSRDEGGLSSGNTIYF. CDR3 nucleotides: TGTGCCACCAGCAGAGACGAAGGGGGACTATCCTCTGGAAACACCATATATTTT.

The V gene is TRBV7-9, the J gene TRBJ1-2, with D possibly matching TRBD1 (5 bases). Trimming took 6 bases from V and 8 from J, leaving 16 bases between them. The CDR3 loop spans 13 amino acids. Germline CDR1 and CDR2: SEHNR and FQNEAQ (reference sequence). DNA for the CDR3: TGTGCCAGCAGTTTGACAGAGAATGGAGGCTACACCTTC. As protein: CASSLTENGGYTF.

This chain joins TRBV9 and TRBJ2-5, with 12 bases that match TRBD1. Trimming cost V 4 bases and J 11 bases; bases outside gene matches: 12. CDR1 and CDR2 from the germline V gene are SGDLS and YYNGEE. The CDR3 contains 15 residues. The CDR3 is CASSQGTGGSWEQYF. In DNA form, the CDR3 reads TGTGCCAGCAGCCAAGGGACAGGGGGCTCTTGGGAGCAGTACTTC.

V and J are TRBV9 and TRBJ2-7; D may be TRBD1 (5 bases). The CDR3 is made up of 14 amino acids. The V gene's germline CDR1 is SGDLS and CDR2 YYNGEE. The V end was cut by 0 bases, the J end by 5 bases, with 12 bases between. The CDR3: CASSVGAGSDEQYF. CDR3 coding DNA: TGTGCCAGCAGCGTAGGTGCAGGGTCTGACGAGCAGTACTTC.

The J gene is TRBJ2-7, the V gene TRBV28; TRBD2 matches at 7 bases. V gave up 5 bases and J gave up 2 bases; unmatched junction bases: 9. The CDR3 contains 15 residues. CDR1 is MDHEN, CDR2 SYDVKM, per germline. The CDR3 is CASSAEIRGAYEQYF. For the CDR3, the DNA is TGTGCCAGCAGTGCCGAGATCCGGGGGGCCTACGAGCAGTACTTC. The full variable domain, with the rest looked up from reference TRBV28 and TRBJ2-7, is DVKVTQSSRYLVKRTGEKVFLECVQDMDHENMFWYRQDPGLGLRLIYFSYDVKMKEKGDIPEGYSVSREKKERFSLILESASTNQTSMYLCASSAEIRGAYEQYFGPGTRLTVT.

The chain employs TRBV5-4 and TRBJ2-7; 8 positions match TRBD2. Unmatched junction bases numbered 10, after V lost 3 bases and J lost 2 bases. The CDR3 totals 16 residues. Per the germline V gene, CDR1 is SGHNT and CDR2 is YYREEE (reference sequence). The CDR3: CASSSRKSGSTYEQYF. Written as DNA, the CDR3 is TGTGCCAGCAGCTCCCGGAAAAGCGGGAGTACCTACGAGCAGTACTTC. The full variable domain, with the rest looked up from reference TRBV5-4 and TRBJ2-7, is ETGVTQSPTHLIKTRGQQVTLRCSSQSGHNTVSWYQQALGQGPQFIFQYYREEENGRGNFPPRFSGLQFPNYSSELNVNALELDDSALYLCASSSRKSGSTYEQYFGPGTRLTVT.

The chain joins TRBV5-1 to TRBJ2-7; 9 bases agree with TRBD2. CDR1 and CDR2 (germline): SGHRS, YFSETQ. The CDR3 extends over 15 amino acids. V trimming: 4 bases; J trimming: 5 bases; junction bases outside the gene matches: 10. Here the CDR3 DNA reads TGCGCCAGCAGCCAATTAGCGGGAGCTCTCCACGAGCAGTACTTC. Its protein product is CASSQLAGALHEQYF.